This TCR beta chain was retrieved from a study of T-cell memory formation after mild COVID-19. Using its own MiXCR run on the 5' RACE reads, TCRdb lists one record per CDR3 protein. The sample shows some 200,000 distinct CDR3 sequences, more than 8% of them seen only once. Whole-study findings and limits: Pre-infection memory showed some responding clones, and this suggested that cross-reactive memory joined.

Of note for this clonotype: Its target is not known.

The material sequenced was PBMCs or a T cell subset sorted from them (not recorded which). The TCR sequence derives from a man aged 18-30 years who had mild COVID-19 (a few samples of this study predate the infection). Cell type and time point are not known.

The CDR3 spells CAWSEMSNQPQHF. The DNA of the CDR3 is TGTGCCTGGAGTGAGATGAGCAATCAGCCCCAGCATTTT. This chain links TRBV30 with TRBJ1-5; D call uncertain. With 1 base removed from V and 1 base from J, the gap between germline ends came to 5 bases. Per the germline V gene, CDR1 is GTSNPN and CDR2 is SVGIG (reference sequence). This CDR3 is 13 amino acids long.